This T cell receptor beta chain stems from a study of circulating tumor DNA in untreated peripheral T-cell lymphoma. Overall study findings and caveats: Baseline tissues yielded approximately 83% and baseline serum 65% to 75% tumor-specific clonotype detection.

This CDR3 spans 16 amino acids. CDR1 is MNHGY, CDR2 SAAAGT, per germline. Trimming cost V 6 bases and J 3 bases, with 15 bases left between them. Sequenced by immunoSEQ multiplex PCR; TCRdb stores in-frame clones only, minus some. This table has more than 1,300 clones, over 65% appearing once. This tumor tissue came from a pretreatment baseline collection. A word on this clone: As yet, its antigen is unknown.

The origin of this receptor is a human donor with peripheral T-cell lymphoma. The material sequenced was tumor tissue. J is TRBJ1-6 and V is TRBV6-8; a possible D gene is TRBD1 (5 bases). As DNA, the CDR3 is TGTGCCAGCAGACAGACAGATCCGGGCTATAATTCACCCCTCCACTTT. Protein sequence: CASRQTDPGYNSPLHF.